Reported below is one T cell receptor beta chain. The antigen remains unidentified. This CDR3 is 14 amino acids long. The germline V gene has CDR1 SNHLY and CDR2 FYNNEI. The V segment lost 10 bases and the J segment 7 bases; nucleotides outside the gene matches: 7. The source of the sample is a study of CD8 T cells in Susac syndrome. Study observations and caveats: Individuals included in the TCR sequencing and HLA analysis were acknowledged by the study to be relatively few in number.

TCR beta sequencing was performed on blood CD8+ and CD4+ T cells. Treatment-naive patients with stable or active relapsing-remitting disease served as multiple sclerosis controls. The TEMRA cells underwent FACS enrichment, while the CD8+ and CD4+ T cells underwent negative isolation. RNA, at roughly 0.5 to 1 ug, was reverse transcribed with random hexamers. In TCRdb, the immunoSEQ multiplex PCR reads were re-called with MiXCR into one record per CDR3 protein. The profile shows 150,000 to 200,000 distinct CDR3 sequences, roughly 95% of them singletons. The genes are TRBV2 and TRBJ1-6; 10 bases match TRBD1. Sequencing used CD4+ T cells from PBMCs. The receptor was derived from a human donor with multiple sclerosis. This chain's CDR3 is CANGQGVENSPLHF. The CDR3, as DNA: TGTGCCAACGGACAGGGGGTCGAAAATTCACCCCTCCACTTT.